This TCR beta chain was recovered during a study of response to subunit inactivated influenza vaccine. TCRdb redid the calling of the RT-PCR reads with MiXCR, one entry per CDR3 protein. This repertoire shows more than 700,000 distinct CDR3 sequences, about 20% found once; its top ten account for roughly a tenth. The CDR3 is 14 residues long. V lost 4 bases and J lost 0, with 11 bases in between. CDR1 and CDR2 (germline): SGHKS, YYEKEE (reference sequence). In its sample, this clonotype was seen once. Sequenced material: PBMCs from blood, taken roughly 5 days after vaccination. The gene calls are TRBV5-5 and TRBJ2-7; perhaps TRBD2 as D (6 bases). The TCR was taken from a middle-aged man who received an inactivated influenza vaccine. The chain's CDR3 is CASSTGDSSYEQYF. CDR3 DNA sequence: TGTGCCAGCAGCACGGGGGATTCCTCCTACGAGCAGTACTTC.